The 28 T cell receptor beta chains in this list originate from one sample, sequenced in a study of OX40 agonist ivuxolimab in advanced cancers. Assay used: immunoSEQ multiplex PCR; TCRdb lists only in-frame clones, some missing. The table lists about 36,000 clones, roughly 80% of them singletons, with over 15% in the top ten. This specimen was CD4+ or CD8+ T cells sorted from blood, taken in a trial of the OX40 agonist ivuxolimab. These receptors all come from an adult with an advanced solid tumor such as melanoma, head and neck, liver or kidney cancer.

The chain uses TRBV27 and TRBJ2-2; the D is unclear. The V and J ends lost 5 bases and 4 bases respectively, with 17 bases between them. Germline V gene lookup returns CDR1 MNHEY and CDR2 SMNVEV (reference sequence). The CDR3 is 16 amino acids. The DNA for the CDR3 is TGTGCCAGCAGTATACAGATCCCTTACTTCACCGGGGAGCTGTTTTTT. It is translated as CASSIQIPYFTGELFF.

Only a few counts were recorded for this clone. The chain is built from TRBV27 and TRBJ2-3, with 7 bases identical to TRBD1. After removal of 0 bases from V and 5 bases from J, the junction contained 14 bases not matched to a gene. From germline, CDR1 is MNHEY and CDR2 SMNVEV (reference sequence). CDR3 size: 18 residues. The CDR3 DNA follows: TGTGCCAGCAGTTTATCGCCGACAGGGACATTTAATGGAGATACGCAGTATTTT. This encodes CASSLSPTGTFNGDTQYF.

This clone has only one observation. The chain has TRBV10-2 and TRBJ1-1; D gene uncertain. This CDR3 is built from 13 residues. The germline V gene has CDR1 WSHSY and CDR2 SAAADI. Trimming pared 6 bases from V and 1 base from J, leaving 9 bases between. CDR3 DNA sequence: TGCGCCAGCAGGACCTGGAGGAACACTGAAGCTTTCTTT. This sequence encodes CASRTWRNTEAFF.

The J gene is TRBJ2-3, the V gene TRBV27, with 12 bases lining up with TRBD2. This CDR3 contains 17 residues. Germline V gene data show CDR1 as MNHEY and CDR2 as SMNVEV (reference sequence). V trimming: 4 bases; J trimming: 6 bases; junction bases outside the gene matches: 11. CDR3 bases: TGTGCCAGCAGTTCACTAGCGGGAGGATCGCCTGGTGATACGCAGTATTTT. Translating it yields CASSSLAGGSPGDTQYF.

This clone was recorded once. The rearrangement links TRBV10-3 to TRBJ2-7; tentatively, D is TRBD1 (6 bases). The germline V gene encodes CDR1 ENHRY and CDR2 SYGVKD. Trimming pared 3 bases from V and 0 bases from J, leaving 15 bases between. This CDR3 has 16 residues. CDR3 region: CAISDPRQGHSYEQYF. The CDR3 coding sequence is TGTGCCATCAGTGACCCACGTCAGGGGCACTCCTACGAGCAGTACTTC.

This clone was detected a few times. The CDR3 is CATSRPRTLNYEQYF. The CDR3 DNA is TGTGCCACCAGCAGACCCCGGACCCTGAACTACGAGCAGTACTTC. V usage is TRBV15 and J usage is TRBJ2-7; no definite D call. Looked up from germline, CDR1 is LNHNV and CDR2 is YYDKDF (reference sequence). Deletions cut 2 bases from V and 3 bases from J, with 14 bases between. CDR3 length: 15 amino acids.

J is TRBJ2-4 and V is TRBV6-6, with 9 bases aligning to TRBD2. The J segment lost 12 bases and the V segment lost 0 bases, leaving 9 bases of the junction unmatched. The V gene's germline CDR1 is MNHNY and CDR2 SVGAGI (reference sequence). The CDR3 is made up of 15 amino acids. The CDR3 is CASSYSSEREEYQYF. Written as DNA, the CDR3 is TGTGCCAGCAGTTACTCGAGCGAGCGGGAGGAATATCAGTACTTC.

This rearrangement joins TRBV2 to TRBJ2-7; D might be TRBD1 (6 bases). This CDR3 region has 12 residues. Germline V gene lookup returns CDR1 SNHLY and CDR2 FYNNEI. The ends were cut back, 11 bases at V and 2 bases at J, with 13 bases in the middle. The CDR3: CALQGMTYEQYF. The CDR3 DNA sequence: TGTGCCCTGCAGGGGATGACCTACGAGCAGTACTTC.

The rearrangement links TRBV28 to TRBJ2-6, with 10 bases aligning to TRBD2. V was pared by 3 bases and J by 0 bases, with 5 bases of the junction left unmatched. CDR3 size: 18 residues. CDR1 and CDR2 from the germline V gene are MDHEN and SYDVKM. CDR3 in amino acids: CASSLLAGGSSGANVLTF. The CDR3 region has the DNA TGTGCCAGCAGTTTGTTAGCGGGAGGAAGCTCTGGGGCCAACGTCCTGACTTTC.

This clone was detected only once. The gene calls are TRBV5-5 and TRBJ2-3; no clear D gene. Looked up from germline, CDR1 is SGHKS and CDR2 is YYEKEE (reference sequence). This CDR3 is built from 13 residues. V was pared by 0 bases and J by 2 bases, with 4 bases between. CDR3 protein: CASSLVSTDTQYF. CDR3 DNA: TGTGCCAGCAGCTTGGTTTCCACAGATACGCAGTATTTT.

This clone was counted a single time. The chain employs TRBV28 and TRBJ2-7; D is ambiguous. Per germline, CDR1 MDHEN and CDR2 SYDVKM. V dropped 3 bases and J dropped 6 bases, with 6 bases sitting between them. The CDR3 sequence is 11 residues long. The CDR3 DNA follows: TGTGCCAGCAGTTTTACACTCGAGCAGTACTTC. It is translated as CASSFTLEQYF.

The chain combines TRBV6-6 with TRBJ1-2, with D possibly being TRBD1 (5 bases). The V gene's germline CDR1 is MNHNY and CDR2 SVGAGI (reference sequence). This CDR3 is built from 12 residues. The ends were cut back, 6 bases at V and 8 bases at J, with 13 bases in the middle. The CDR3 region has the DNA TGTGCCAGCAGCCCGCAGGGATTGGGCTACACCTTC. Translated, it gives CASSPQGLGYTF.

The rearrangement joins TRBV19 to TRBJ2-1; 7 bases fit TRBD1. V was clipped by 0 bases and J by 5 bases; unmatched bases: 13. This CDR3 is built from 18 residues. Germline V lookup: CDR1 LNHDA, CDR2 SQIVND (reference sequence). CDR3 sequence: CASSIDLPGQRWDNEQFF. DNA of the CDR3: TGTGCCAGTAGTATAGATCTTCCGGGACAGCGATGGGACAATGAGCAGTTCTTC.

In nucleotides, the CDR3 is TGTGCCAGCAGTTTATATCGCAGGGACTCCTACAATGAGCAGTTCTTC. It translates to CASSLYRRDSYNEQFF. V and J are TRBV28 and TRBJ2-1; possible D gene TRBD1, 5 bases. V was shortened by 1 base and J by 0 bases, with 10 bases between the two germline ends. CDR1 is MDHEN and CDR2 is SYDVKM in the germline V gene. This CDR3 is built from 16 residues.

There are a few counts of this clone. The CDR3 coding sequence is TGTGCCAGTAGCACCGACGGGAACACTGAAGCTTTCTTT. Its protein product is CASSTDGNTEAFF. The chain carries TRBV19 and TRBJ1-1; unclear D gene. With 6 bases removed from V and 1 base from J, the gap between germline ends came to 9 bases. Germline CDR1 and CDR2: LNHDA and SQIVND (reference sequence). There are 13 residues in the CDR3.

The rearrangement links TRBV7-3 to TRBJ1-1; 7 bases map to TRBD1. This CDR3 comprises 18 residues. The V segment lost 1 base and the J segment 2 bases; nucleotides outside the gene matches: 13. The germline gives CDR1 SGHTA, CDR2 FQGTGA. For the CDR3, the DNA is TGTGCCAGCAGCTTAAGGTATTTTCAACAGGGGAATAACACTGAAGCTTTCTTT. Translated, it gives CASSLRYFQQGNNTEAFF.

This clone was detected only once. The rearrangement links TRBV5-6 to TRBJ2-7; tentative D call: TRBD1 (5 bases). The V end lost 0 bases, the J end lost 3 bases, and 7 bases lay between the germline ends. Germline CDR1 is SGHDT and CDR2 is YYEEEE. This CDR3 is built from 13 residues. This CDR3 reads CASSLVDSYEQYF. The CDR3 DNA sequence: TGTGCCAGCAGCTTGGTCGACAGCTACGAGCAGTACTTC.

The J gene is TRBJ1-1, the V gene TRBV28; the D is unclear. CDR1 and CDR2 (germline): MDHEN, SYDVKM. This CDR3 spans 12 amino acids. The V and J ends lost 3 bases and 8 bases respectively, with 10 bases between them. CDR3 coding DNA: TGTGCCAGCAGTTTGGGCTCCAGGGAAGCTTTCTTT. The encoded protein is CASSLGSREAFF.

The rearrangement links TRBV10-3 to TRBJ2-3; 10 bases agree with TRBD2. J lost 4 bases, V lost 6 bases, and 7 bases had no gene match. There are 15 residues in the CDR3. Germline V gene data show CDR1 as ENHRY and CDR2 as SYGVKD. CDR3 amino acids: CAISPGLASPDTQYF. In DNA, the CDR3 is TGTGCCATCAGCCCGGGACTAGCGTCACCAGATACGCAGTATTTT.

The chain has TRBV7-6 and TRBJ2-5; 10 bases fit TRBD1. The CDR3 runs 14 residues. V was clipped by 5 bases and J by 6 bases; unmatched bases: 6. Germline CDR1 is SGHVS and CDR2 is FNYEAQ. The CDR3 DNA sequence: TGTGCCAGCAGCCCCGGGACAGGGGAAAAGACCCAGTACTTC. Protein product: CASSPGTGEKTQYF.

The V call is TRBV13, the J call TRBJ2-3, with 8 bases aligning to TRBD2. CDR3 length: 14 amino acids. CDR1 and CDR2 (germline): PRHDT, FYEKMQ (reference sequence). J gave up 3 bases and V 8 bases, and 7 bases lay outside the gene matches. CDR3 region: CASATGGRTDTQYF. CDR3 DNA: TGTGCCAGCGCTACGGGGGGGAGGACAGATACGCAGTATTTT.

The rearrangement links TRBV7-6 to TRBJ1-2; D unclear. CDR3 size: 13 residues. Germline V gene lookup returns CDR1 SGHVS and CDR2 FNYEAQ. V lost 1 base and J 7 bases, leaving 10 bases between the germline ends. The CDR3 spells CASSLGGVSGYTF. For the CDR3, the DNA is TGTGCCAGCAGCTTAGGAGGAGTTAGTGGCTACACCTTC.

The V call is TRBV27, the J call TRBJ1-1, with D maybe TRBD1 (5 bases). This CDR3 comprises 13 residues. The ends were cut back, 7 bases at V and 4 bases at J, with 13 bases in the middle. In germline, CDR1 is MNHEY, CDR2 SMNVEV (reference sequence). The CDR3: CASTPGGSTEAFF. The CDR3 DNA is TGTGCCAGCACCCCGGGGGGGAGCACTGAAGCTTTCTTT.

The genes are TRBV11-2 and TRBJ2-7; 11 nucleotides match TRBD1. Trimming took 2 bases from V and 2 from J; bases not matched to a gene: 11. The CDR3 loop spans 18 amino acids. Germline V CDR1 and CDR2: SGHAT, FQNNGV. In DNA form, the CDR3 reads TGTGCCAGCAGCTTATTGTCGTACGGGACAGGGGGTCCCTACGAGCAGTACTTC. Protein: CASSLLSYGTGGPYEQYF.

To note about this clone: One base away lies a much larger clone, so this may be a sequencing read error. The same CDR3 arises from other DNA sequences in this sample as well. The CDR3 region has the DNA TGTGCTAGTAGCCCTGATACCGGCGGCTCCTACGAGCAGTACTTC. Amino acids: CASSPDTGGSYEQYF. The chain combines TRBV19 with TRBJ2-7; D is uncertain. Per the germline V gene, CDR1 is LNHDA and CDR2 is SQIVND (reference sequence). This CDR3 is built from 15 residues.

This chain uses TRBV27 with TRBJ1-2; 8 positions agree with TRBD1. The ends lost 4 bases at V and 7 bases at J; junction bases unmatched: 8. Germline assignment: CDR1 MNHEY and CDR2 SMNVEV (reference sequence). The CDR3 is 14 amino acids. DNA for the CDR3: TGTGCCAGCAGTTCGTTGGCAGGGGGCTTTGGCTACACCTTC. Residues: CASSSLAGGFGYTF.

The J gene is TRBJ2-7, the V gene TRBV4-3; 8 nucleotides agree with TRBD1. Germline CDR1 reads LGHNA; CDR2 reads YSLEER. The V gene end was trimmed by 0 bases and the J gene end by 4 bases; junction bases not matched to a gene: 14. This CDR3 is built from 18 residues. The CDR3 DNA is TGCGCCAGCAGCCAAGAAAAGGTCTTTGCAGGGGGCATATACGAGCAGTACTTC. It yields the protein CASSQEKVFAGGIYEQYF.

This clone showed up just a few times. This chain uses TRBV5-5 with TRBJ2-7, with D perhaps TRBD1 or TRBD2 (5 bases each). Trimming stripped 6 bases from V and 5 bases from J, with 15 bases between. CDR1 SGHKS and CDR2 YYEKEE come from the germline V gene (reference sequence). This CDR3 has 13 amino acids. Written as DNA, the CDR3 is TGTGCCAGCACCCCAGCATGGGGGAACGAGCAGTACTTC. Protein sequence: CASTPAWGNEQYF.